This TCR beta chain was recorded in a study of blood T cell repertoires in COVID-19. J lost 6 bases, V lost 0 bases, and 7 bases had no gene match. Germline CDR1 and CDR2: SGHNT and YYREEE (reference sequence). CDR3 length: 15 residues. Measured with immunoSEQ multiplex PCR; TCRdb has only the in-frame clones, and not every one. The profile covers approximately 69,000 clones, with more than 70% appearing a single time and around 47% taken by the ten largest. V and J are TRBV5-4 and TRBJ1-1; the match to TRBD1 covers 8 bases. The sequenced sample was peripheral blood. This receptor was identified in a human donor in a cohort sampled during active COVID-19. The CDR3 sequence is CASSLASGGLSEAFF. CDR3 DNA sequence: TGTGCCAGCAGCTTGGCTTCAGGGGGCCTCTCTGAAGCTTTCTTT.